Each of the 27 T cell receptor beta chains below was sequenced from the same sample in a study of shared clonotypes between healthy human individuals (dated by TCRdb to about 2020). CD8 naive samples consisted of CD45RO-negative cells that were positively selected for CCR7, yielding a CD45RA+CCR7+ population without TemRA cells. Library preparation used the immunoSEQ multiplex PCR assay. Here the immuneACCESS table is served through TCRdb, limited to in-frame sequences with V and J called. Missing clones are a known gap in these copies; in checked studies unresolved V genes cover under half, and the rest lacks a known reason. The sample table contains about 2 million clones; only one count was recorded for roughly 95% of them. Clones ranked in the top ten supply about 1.1% of the sample. Sequenced sample: naive CD8+ T cells sorted from blood. The cell subset or site label, read with the paper, signifies: CD45RA+CCR7+. Receptors originate from a man between 18 and 29 years old in good health.

This rearrangement joins TRBV2 to TRBJ1-5; 10 bases are shared with TRBD1. V was pared by 0 bases and J by 6 bases, with 2 bases of the junction left unmatched. The CDR3 spans 15 residues. Germline V lookup: CDR1 SNHLY, CDR2 FYNNEI. The CDR3 reads CASSEATGGRQPQHF. DNA of the CDR3: TGTGCCAGCAGTGAAGCGACAGGGGGCCGTCAGCCCCAGCATTTT.

The V call is TRBV19, the J call TRBJ1-1; unclear D gene. Per germline, CDR1 LNHDA and CDR2 SQIVND (reference sequence). The CDR3 runs 14 residues. The V end lost 10 bases, the J end lost 5 bases, and 20 bases lay between the germline ends. In nucleotides, the CDR3 is TGTGCCACCCAGGCCGGGGTAGGTGGTACTGAAGCTTTCTTT. Translation gives CATQAGVGGTEAFF.

The chain combines TRBV5-1 with TRBJ2-3; 8 bases agree with TRBD2. From germline, CDR1 is SGHRS and CDR2 YFSETQ. V lost 3 bases and J lost 0; bases outside the gene matches: 3. The CDR3 totals 15 residues. As DNA, the CDR3 is TGCGCCAGCAGCTCCCGGGGGGGTAGCACAGATACGCAGTATTTT. It translates to CASSSRGGSTDTQYF. Complete variable domain (other parts from reference TRBV5-1 and TRBJ2-3): KAGVTQTPRYLIKTRGQQVTLSCSPISGHRSVSWYQQTPGQGLQFLFEYFSETQRNKGNFPGRFSGRQFSNSRSEMNVSTLELGDSALYLCASSSRGGSTDTQYFGPGTRLTVL.

This clone was recorded only once. J is TRBJ2-3 and V is TRBV25-1; D is ambiguous. The germline V gene encodes CDR1 MGHDK and CDR2 SYGVNS. V was cut by 7 bases and J by 5 bases, with 13 bases left in between. The CDR3 runs 13 residues. This CDR3 reads CASISESGDTQYF. Here the CDR3 DNA reads TGTGCCAGCATTTCGGAGTCCGGAGATACGCAGTATTTT.

The chain carries TRBV6-1 and TRBJ1-1, with a weak D call TRBD1 (5 bases). V was clipped by 3 bases and J by 2 bases, with 10 bases between them. The CDR3 consists of 14 residues. CDR1 MNHNS and CDR2 SASEGT come from the germline V gene. In DNA form, the CDR3 reads TGTGCCAGCAGTGATGGGGGAAGCAACACTGAAGCTTTCTTT. Translated: CASSDGGSNTEAFF.

The genes are TRBV7-9 and TRBJ1-1, with 7 bases that match TRBD1. This CDR3 has 13 amino acids. V gave up 6 bases and J gave up 3 bases; unmatched junction bases: 4. Germline V gene lookup returns CDR1 SEHNR and CDR2 FQNEAQ (reference sequence). The CDR3 is CASRTGQDTEAFF. As DNA, the CDR3 is TGTGCCAGCAGGACCGGACAGGACACTGAAGCTTTCTTT.

This chain links TRBV10-2 with TRBJ2-3; 12 bases fit TRBD2. CDR1 is WSHSY, CDR2 SAAADI, per germline. The CDR3 runs 16 residues. V gave up 3 bases and J gave up 3 bases; unmatched junction bases: 4. In DNA, the CDR3 is TGCGCCAGCAGTGACCCGACTAGCGGGAGAACAGATACGCAGTATTTT. It yields the protein CASSDPTSGRTDTQYF.

This clone was recorded a few times. This sample also contains other DNA sequences that code for the same CDR3. The rearrangement uses TRBV9 and TRBJ2-7; D is undetermined. Trimming cost V 0 bases and J 0 bases, with 7 bases left between them. Germline values: CDR1 SGDLS, CDR2 YYNGEE. The length of the CDR3 is 14 residues. The CDR3 protein is CASSVEGSSYEQYF. DNA of the CDR3: TGTGCCAGCAGCGTAGAAGGTAGCTCCTACGAGCAGTACTTC.

The chain combines TRBV7-9 with TRBJ2-7; 9 bases match TRBD1. The germline gives CDR1 SEHNR, CDR2 FQNEAQ (reference sequence). With 5 bases clipped from V and 7 bases from J, the junction kept 9 bases outside the gene matches. The CDR3 is 14 residues long. DNA of the CDR3: TGTGCCAGCAGCCTAGGACAGGGGATAAGGGAGCAGTACTTC. Encoded protein: CASSLGQGIREQYF.

This clone occurred once. The genes are TRBV6-1 and TRBJ1-4; a possible D gene is TRBD1 (5 bases). Trimming left V 1 base short and J 8 bases short, with 14 bases between. Germline V gene data show CDR1 as MNHNS and CDR2 as SASEGT. The CDR3 consists of 15 residues. CDR3 in amino acids: CASSEGPGSIEKLFF. CDR3 nucleotides: TGTGCCAGCAGTGAAGGGCCAGGGAGTATCGAAAAACTGTTTTTT.

As regards this clone: Other DNA sequences in this sample translate to the same CDR3. J is TRBJ2-2 and V is TRBV28; D is unclear. The CDR3 is 13 residues long. Germline V gene data show CDR1 as MDHEN and CDR2 as SYDVKM. Trimming took off 4 bases at V and 1 base at J, with 4 bases between the two ends. This chain's CDR3 is CASSSENTGELFF. CDR3 nucleotides: TGTGCCAGCAGTTCAGAGAACACCGGGGAGCTGTTTTTT.

This rearrangement joins TRBV27 to TRBJ1-1; a possible D gene is TRBD1 (6 bases). Trimming stripped 6 bases from V and 0 bases from J, with 11 bases between. CDR3 length: 14 amino acids. Germline V gene data show CDR1 as MNHEY and CDR2 as SMNVEV (reference sequence). CDR3 loop: CASSQGLVNTEAFF. The CDR3, as DNA: TGTGCCAGCAGCCAGGGGCTTGTGAACACTGAAGCTTTCTTT.

The chain joins TRBV10-3 to TRBJ2-3; 11 nucleotides line up with TRBD2. Unmatched junction bases numbered 6, after V lost 5 bases and J lost 2 bases. Germline loops: CDR1 ENHRY, CDR2 SYGVKD. The CDR3 length is 16 residues. CDR3 residues: CAISSGLAGFTDTQYF. In nucleotides, the CDR3 is TGTGCCATCAGTTCCGGACTAGCGGGTTTCACAGATACGCAGTATTTT.

This chain links TRBV7-9 with TRBJ1-5; perhaps TRBD1 as D (6 bases). V gave up 4 bases and J gave up 4 bases, with 11 bases separating them. The CDR3 spans 14 residues. The V gene's germline CDR1 is SEHNR and CDR2 FQNEAQ (reference sequence). CDR3 residues: CASSSVTGNQPQHF. The CDR3 DNA sequence: TGTGCCAGCAGCTCCGTCACAGGGAATCAGCCCCAGCATTTT.

The chain recombines TRBV5-6 with TRBJ2-1; no firm D call. Germline V lookup: CDR1 SGHDT, CDR2 YYEEEE. Trimming cost V 0 bases and J 3 bases, with 7 bases left between them. CDR3 length: 14 amino acids. CDR3 residues: CASSLAQIYNEQFF. The CDR3 region has the DNA TGTGCCAGCAGCTTGGCACAGATCTACAATGAGCAGTTCTTC.

This chain joins TRBV5-6 and TRBJ2-1; D is uncertain. The germline CDR1 and CDR2 sequences are SGHDT and YYEEEE. This CDR3 comprises 15 residues. Trimming pared 5 bases from V and 0 bases from J, leaving 12 bases between. CDR3 coding DNA: TGTGCCAGCAGTCGGGTCCCCGGCTCCTACAATGAGCAGTTCTTC. Amino acids: CASSRVPGSYNEQFF.

As concerns this clone: Other DNA sequences in this sample translate to the same CDR3. The chain combines TRBV27 with TRBJ2-2; no clear D. Germline values: CDR1 MNHEY, CDR2 SMNVEV (reference sequence). The CDR3 has 13 amino acids. The ends were cut back, 3 bases at V and 4 bases at J, with 6 bases in the middle. The DNA for the CDR3 is TGTGCCAGCAGTTTCCGCGGCACCGGGGAGCTGTTTTTT. It translates to CASSFRGTGELFF.

The CDR3 protein is CATTRPIYGYTF. In DNA, the CDR3 is TGTGCCACCACAAGACCGATCTATGGCTACACCTTC. The chain uses TRBV27 and TRBJ1-2; D not resolved. CDR3 length: 12 residues. Trimming took off 10 bases at V and 4 bases at J, with 13 bases between the two ends. CDR1 is MNHEY, CDR2 SMNVEV, per germline (reference sequence).

The chain links TRBV11-2 to TRBJ1-2, with 8 bases lining up with TRBD1. The germline CDR1 and CDR2 sequences are SGHAT and FQNNGV. CDR3 size: 15 residues. The V gene end was trimmed by 4 bases and the J gene end by 8 bases; junction bases not matched to a gene: 12. CDR3: CASSYTQGAGGGYTF. As DNA, the CDR3 is TGTGCCAGCAGCTATACCCAGGGGGCCGGAGGGGGCTACACCTTC.

The chain is built from TRBV27 and TRBJ2-1, with 8 bases fitting TRBD1. Germline CDR1 is MNHEY and CDR2 is SMNVEV (reference sequence). Germline trimming cut 6 bases from V and 7 bases from J; bases unmatched to any gene: 8. This CDR3 region has 14 residues. The CDR3 loop is CASSYRTGMNEQFF. The DNA of the CDR3 is TGTGCCAGCAGCTACCGGACAGGGATGAATGAGCAGTTCTTC.

This chain uses TRBV5-1 with TRBJ2-1; 13 bases map to TRBD2. V was pared by 4 bases and J by 5 bases, with 3 bases of the junction left unmatched. This CDR3 is built from 15 residues. Germline CDR1 reads SGHRS; CDR2 reads YFSETQ. CDR3 residues: CASSRGLAGNNEQFF. The CDR3 nucleotides read TGCGCCAGCAGCCGGGGACTAGCGGGAAACAATGAGCAGTTCTTC.

This clone was counted once. The chain is built from TRBV6-5 and TRBJ1-4, with D possibly being TRBD1 (5 bases). This CDR3 is 12 amino acids long. The germline V gene encodes CDR1 MNHEY and CDR2 SVGAGI. With 11 bases removed from V and 3 bases from J, the gap between germline ends came to 10 bases. CDR3 in amino acids: CAAGISNEKLFF. CDR3 sequence (DNA): TGTGCCGCAGGGATTTCTAATGAAAAACTGTTTTTT.

This chain links TRBV29-1 with TRBJ2-7, with 13 nucleotides matching TRBD2. The germline gives CDR1 SQVTM, CDR2 ANQGSEA. The CDR3 totals 14 residues. V was pared by 3 bases and J by 3 bases, with 2 bases of the junction left unmatched. The CDR3 is CSVDGTSGNYEQYF. The DNA of the CDR3 is TGCAGCGTTGATGGGACTAGCGGGAACTACGAGCAGTACTTC.

The genes are TRBV7-9 and TRBJ2-5; weak D call: TRBD1 (6 bases). The V gene's germline CDR1 is SEHNR and CDR2 FQNEAQ (reference sequence). This CDR3 spans 13 amino acids. Deletions cut 3 bases from V and 7 bases from J, with 12 bases between. Written as DNA, the CDR3 is TGTGCCAGCAGCTTCCCAGGGGACGGGACCCAGTACTTC. Amino acids: CASSFPGDGTQYF.

V usage is TRBV5-1 and J usage is TRBJ1-2, with a possible D match to TRBD1 (5 bases). V was clipped by 10 bases and J by 3 bases, with 19 bases between them. The length of the CDR3 is 14 residues. Germline V gives CDR1 SGHRS, CDR2 YFSETQ. The CDR3 reads CAPRGAHHDYGYTF. The CDR3 DNA is TGCGCCCCGCGAGGGGCACATCATGACTATGGCTACACCTTC.

The chain has TRBV30 and TRBJ1-1, with a weak D call TRBD1 (6 bases). Trimming stripped 2 bases from V and 0 bases from J, with 10 bases between. Germline CDR1 and CDR2: GTSNPN and SVGIG (reference sequence). The CDR3 contains 14 residues. The CDR3 DNA follows: TGTGCCTGGAGTACGGGGGCTGTGAACACTGAAGCTTTCTTT. This gives the protein CAWSTGAVNTEAFF.

V and J are TRBV7-3 and TRBJ2-2; 13 positions match TRBD2. Germline loops: CDR1 SGHTA, CDR2 FQGTGA. V gave up 5 bases and J gave up 4 bases; unmatched junction bases: 7. The CDR3 length is 17 residues. CDR3 DNA: TGTGCCAGCAGCCCACTAGCGGGGGGGCCGGGCACCGGGGAGCTGTTTTTT. Translation gives CASSPLAGGPGTGELFF.